The 31 T cell receptor beta chains below were found in one sample sequenced in a study of T cell changes during pregnancy in multiple sclerosis. Profiling relied on immunoSEQ multiplex PCR, and the TCRdb table lists in-frame clones only, not all of them. Of 80,000 to 100,000 clones listed, around 92% are singletons. The sample here was peripheral blood, taken in the first trimester of pregnancy. The receptors originated from a female donor with multiple sclerosis, enrolled in a pregnancy study.

The chain recombines TRBV19 with TRBJ1-2, with 8 bases fitting TRBD1. The CDR3 extends over 14 amino acids. Germline V CDR1 and CDR2: LNHDA, SQIVND (reference sequence). The junction had 10 bases not matched to a gene; V was cut back by 5 bases and J by 8 bases. CDR3 sequence: CASSSGAGGRGYTF. The CDR3, as DNA: TGTGCCAGTAGTTCAGGCGCAGGGGGCAGAGGCTACACCTTC.

This chain connects TRBV19 to TRBJ2-4; weak D call: TRBD2 (6 bases). CDR3 length equals 16 residues. V lost 1 base, J lost 0 bases, and 10 bases lay in between. The germline V gene has CDR1 LNHDA and CDR2 SQIVND (reference sequence). In DNA form, the CDR3 reads TGTGCCAGTAGTATAGGGGAGGCACTAGCCAAAAACATTCAGTACTTC. This gives the protein CASSIGEALAKNIQYF.

This clone is a singleton in its sample. The V and J genes are TRBV29-1 and TRBJ1-1; D uncertain. Germline lookup yields CDR1 SQVTM and CDR2 ANQGSEA. This CDR3 contains 16 residues. The CDR3 nucleotides are TGCACCGCCTCTGGTGTTGGGAGGACGGCGAACACTGAAGCTTTCTTT. Protein sequence: CTASGVGRTANTEAFF.

This rearrangement joins TRBV4-1 to TRBJ1-2, with D maybe TRBD1 (5 bases). The CDR3 runs to 17 residues. Germline values: CDR1 MGHRA, CDR2 YSYEKL. The germline V and J ends were trimmed by 3 bases and 5 bases, with 22 bases remaining between them. For the CDR3, the DNA is TGCGCCAGCAGCCACCCCCCGAAGCCGACAGTAGCTTATGGCTACACCTTC. It is translated as CASSHPPKPTVAYGYTF.

This sequence joins TRBV28 and TRBJ2-5; 14 positions agree with TRBD2. The junction had 4 bases not matched to a gene; V was cut back by 4 bases and J by 3 bases. Germline assignment: CDR1 MDHEN and CDR2 SYDVKM. This CDR3 spans 16 amino acids. The CDR3: CASSSGLAGGKETQYF. Here the CDR3 DNA reads TGTGCCAGCAGTTCAGGACTAGCGGGAGGTAAAGAGACCCAGTACTTC.

DNA of the CDR3: TGTGCCAGCAGCCAAGATCCGGCGGGACAGGGGAATGGCTACACCTTC. Protein product: CASSQDPAGQGNGYTF. The chain links TRBV4-2 to TRBJ1-2; 10 bases fit TRBD1. The V segment lost 0 bases and the J segment 6 bases; nucleotides outside the gene matches: 7. The CDR3 runs to 16 residues. The germline gives CDR1 LGHNA, CDR2 YNFKEQ.

The chain joins TRBV27 to TRBJ2-1, with TRBD1 matching 7 bases. CDR3 length equals 18 residues. V lost 7 bases to trimming and J lost 0 bases; unmatched junction nucleotides: 15. The germline gives CDR1 MNHEY, CDR2 SMNVEV (reference sequence). CDR3 nucleotides: TGTGCCAGCACATTACGACAGGGACAAAAACCCTCCTACAATGAGCAGTTCTTC. Translated, it gives CASTLRQGQKPSYNEQFF.

J is TRBJ2-7 and V is TRBV5-4; tentatively, D is TRBD1 (5 bases). The germline V and J ends were trimmed by 0 bases and 5 bases, with 9 bases remaining between them. This CDR3 has 13 amino acids. In germline, CDR1 is SGHNT, CDR2 YYREEE (reference sequence). CDR3 amino acids: CASSLDRINEQYF. The CDR3 coding sequence is TGTGCCAGCAGCTTGGACAGGATCAACGAGCAGTACTTC.

V gene TRBV6-5 combines with J gene TRBJ2-7; 9 nucleotides match TRBD1. V dropped 5 bases and J dropped 5; count of bases not matched to a gene: 10. The CDR3 covers 15 residues. Germline loops: CDR1 MNHEY, CDR2 SVGAGI. The CDR3 DNA is TGTGCCAGCAGTCGACCCGGACAGGGGTCCCACGAGCAGTACTTC. Residues: CASSRPGQGSHEQYF.

The chain links TRBV29-1 to TRBJ1-1; the D is unclear. This CDR3 is built from 12 residues. The germline V and J ends were trimmed by 5 bases and 1 base, with 8 bases remaining between them. The germline gives CDR1 SQVTM, CDR2 ANQGSEA. CDR3 sequence reads: CSVPGSNTEAFF. The CDR3 DNA follows: TGCAGCGTTCCGGGTTCGAACACTGAAGCTTTCTTT.

For the CDR3, the DNA is TGTGCCAGCAGCTTAGGCCTGAGGGGGGGGAACGAGCAGTACTTC. Translation: CASSLGLRGGNEQYF. This sequence joins TRBV7-9 and TRBJ2-7; the D gene is possibly TRBD2 (7 bases). The V end was cut by 1 base, the J end by 5 bases, with 15 bases between. CDR3 length: 15 residues. Germline V lookup: CDR1 SEHNR, CDR2 FQNEAQ (reference sequence).

The chain employs TRBV9 and TRBJ2-1; D is ambiguous. Germline V CDR1 and CDR2: SGDLS, YYNGEE. This CDR3 has 15 amino acids. Trimming shortened V by 2 bases and J by 0 bases, and 9 bases separated the two germline ends. The CDR3 DNA reads TGTGCCAGCAGCGTCTCCCCGAGCTCCTACAATGAGCAGTTCTTC. Its translation: CASSVSPSSYNEQFF.

The rearrangement uses TRBV9 and TRBJ2-1; 11 nucleotides agree with TRBD2. CDR1 SGDLS and CDR2 YYNGEE come from the germline V gene. The CDR3 loop spans 16 amino acids. Losses at the gene ends were 0 bases for V and 3 bases for J; bases not matched to a gene: 2. In DNA form, the CDR3 reads TGTGCCAGCAGCGTAGGGGGGACTAGCGGCTACAATGAGCAGTTCTTC. This encodes CASSVGGTSGYNEQFF.

The chain carries TRBV2 and TRBJ2-2, with 9 bases identical to TRBD1. The junction had 3 bases not matched to a gene; V was cut back by 6 bases and J by 4 bases. Per germline, CDR1 SNHLY and CDR2 FYNNEI. This CDR3 contains 14 residues. CDR3 protein: CASSRDRVTGELFF. CDR3 sequence (DNA): TGTGCCAGCAGCCGGGACAGGGTCACCGGGGAGCTGTTTTTT. The entire variable domain, with the rest obtained from reference TRBV2 and TRBJ2-2, is as follows: EPEVTQTPSHQVTQMGQEVILRCVPISNHLYFYWYRQILGQKVEFLVSFYNNEISEKSEIFDDQFSVERPDGSNFTLKIRSTKLEDSAMYFCASSRDRVTGELFFGEGSRLTVL.

V is TRBV7-9 and J is TRBJ2-1; 8 bases are shared with TRBD2. Germline CDR1 is SEHNR and CDR2 is FQNEAQ (reference sequence). This CDR3 comprises 17 residues. V lost 3 bases and J lost 5; bases outside the gene matches: 12. The CDR3 region is CASSLGNVVAGNNEQFF. CDR3 sequence (DNA): TGTGCCAGCAGCTTGGGTAACGTGGTAGCGGGGAACAATGAGCAGTTCTTC.

This clone has only one observation. The chain links TRBV28 to TRBJ2-3; no clear D. V was shortened by 6 bases and J by 2 bases, with 6 bases between the two germline ends. This CDR3 has 12 residues. The germline V gene has CDR1 MDHEN and CDR2 SYDVKM. CDR3 residues: CASSLYTDTQYF. As DNA, the CDR3 is TGTGCCAGCAGCCTGTACACAGATACGCAGTATTTT. Looking up the rest from reference TRBV28 and TRBJ2-3 gives the full variable domain: DVKVTQSSRYLVKRTGEKVFLECVQDMDHENMFWYRQDPGLGLRLIYFSYDVKMKEKGDIPEGYSVSREKKERFSLILESASTNQTSMYLCASSLYTDTQYFGPGTRLTVL.

The chain employs TRBV6-5 and TRBJ1-1, with 8 bases lining up with TRBD1. The CDR3 covers 16 residues. V dropped 0 bases and J dropped 1; count of bases not matched to a gene: 4. The germline CDR1 and CDR2 sequences are MNHEY and SVGAGI. The CDR3 sequence is CASSYSIQGANTEAFF. The CDR3 region has the DNA TGTGCCAGCAGTTACTCGATCCAGGGGGCGAACACTGAAGCTTTCTTT.

This chain uses TRBV14 with TRBJ1-1; D call uncertain. The CDR3 totals 15 residues. Germline CDR1 is SGHDN and CDR2 is FVKESK. Trimming left V 3 bases short and J 6 bases short, with 17 bases between. This chain's CDR3 is CASSQDHSSQAEAFF. CDR3 nucleotide sequence: TGTGCCAGCAGCCAGGATCACAGCAGCCAGGCTGAAGCTTTCTTT.

This sequence joins TRBV7-2 and TRBJ2-1; possibly TRBD2 for D (6 bases). V lost 1 base and J lost 6, with 19 bases in between. Germline V gene sequence: CDR1 SGHTA, CDR2 FQGNSA. This CDR3 region has 17 residues. The DNA of the CDR3 is TGTGCCAGCAGCTTAGGGTGGGGCGGGGCCGGGTCCAATGAGCAGTTCTTC. It specifies CASSLGWGGAGSNEQFF.

This clone occurred a few times. The genes are TRBV14 and TRBJ1-1; D is uncertain. The CDR3 is 13 residues long. From germline, CDR1 is SGHDN and CDR2 FVKESK. The ends were cut back, 1 base at V and 3 bases at J, with 6 bases in the middle. The CDR3 here is CASSQGYYTEAFF. The CDR3 DNA follows: TGTGCCAGCAGCCAAGGATACTACACTGAAGCTTTCTTT.

The rearrangement uses TRBV5-4 and TRBJ2-5, with 8 bases fitting TRBD2. V was pared by 4 bases and J by 5 bases, with 7 bases of the junction left unmatched. This CDR3 is 14 amino acids long. Germline CDR1 and CDR2: SGHNT and YYREEE (reference sequence). CDR3 sequence (DNA): TGTGCCAGCAGCGTCCAAGCGGGAGTGGAGACCCAGTACTTC. Translated, it gives CASSVQAGVETQYF.

The V gene is TRBV2, the J gene TRBJ1-4; maybe TRBD1 (5 bases). V lost 7 bases, J lost 4 bases, and 10 bases lay in between. This CDR3 comprises 13 residues. Germline V gene sequence: CDR1 SNHLY, CDR2 FYNNEI. CDR3 in amino acids: CASIRVINEKLFF. The CDR3 DNA follows: TGTGCCAGCATCAGGGTGATTAATGAAAAACTGTTTTTT.

The genes are TRBV29-1 and TRBJ1-5, with D possibly TRBD1 on 5 matching bases. The CDR3 is 16 amino acids. Germline CDR1 is SQVTM and CDR2 is ANQGSEA. The V end was cut by 1 base, the J end by 2 bases, with 15 bases between. The CDR3 DNA follows: TGCAGCGTTGAAGTGTCTGGACAAGGTGGCAATCAGCCCCAGCATTTT. Its protein product is CSVEVSGQGGNQPQHF.

This rearrangement joins TRBV7-9 to TRBJ2-5; TRBD2 might be the D (6 bases). CDR1 and CDR2 from the germline V gene are SEHNR and FQNEAQ (reference sequence). The CDR3 is 14 amino acids. V lost 6 bases and J lost 5, with 16 bases in between. This chain's CDR3 is CASSTLGGGETQYF. The CDR3 nucleotides are TGTGCCAGCAGTACGTTAGGTGGAGGGGAGACCCAGTACTTC. The full variable domain, with the rest looked up from reference TRBV7-9 and TRBJ2-5, is DTGVSQNPRHKITKRGQNVTFRCDPISEHNRLYWYRQTLGQGPEFLTYFQNEAQLEKSRLLSDRFSAERPKGSFSTLEIQRTEQGDSAMYLCASSTLGGGETQYFGPGTRLLVL.

V and J are TRBV11-3 and TRBJ2-3, with D possibly TRBD2 on 5 matching bases. CDR1 and CDR2 (germline): SGHNT, YENEEA. The CDR3 runs to 13 residues. The V end was cut by 5 bases, the J end by 4 bases, with 10 bases between. CDR3 sequence reads: CASSGSKADTQYF. CDR3 bases: TGTGCCAGCAGCGGGAGTAAGGCAGATACGCAGTATTTT. Full variable domain (remainder filled in from reference TRBV11-3 and TRBJ2-3): EAGVVQSPRYKIIEKKQPVAFWCNPISGHNTLYWYLQNLGQGPELLIRYENEEAVDDSQLPKDRFSAERLKGVDSTLKIQPAELGDSAVYLCASSGSKADTQYFGPGTRLTVL.

This clone was counted a single time. This chain connects TRBV6-5 to TRBJ1-2, with a tentative D call TRBD1 (5 bases). The V gene's germline CDR1 is MNHEY and CDR2 SVGAGI. The CDR3 is 13 residues long. V was shortened by 6 bases and J by 6 bases, with 14 bases between the two germline ends. The CDR3 loop is CASSRGWGDGYTF. The CDR3 DNA follows: TGTGCCAGCAGCCGCGGATGGGGGGATGGCTACACCTTC.

This clone occurred a few times. This chain connects TRBV14 to TRBJ2-2; D is perhaps TRBD1 (5 bases). Trimming cost V 4 bases and J 4 bases, with 10 bases left between them. Germline CDR1 reads SGHDN; CDR2 reads FVKESK. The CDR3 sequence is 14 residues long. CDR3 protein: CASSPRQITGELFF. As DNA, the CDR3 is TGTGCCAGCAGCCCCCGACAGATCACCGGGGAGCTGTTTTTT.

This chain joins TRBV15 and TRBJ2-2, with D unclear. Germline V gene lookup returns CDR1 LNHNV and CDR2 YYDKDF (reference sequence). The CDR3 contains 13 residues. Trimming shortened V by 2 bases and J by 9 bases, and 10 bases separated the two germline ends. The CDR3 reads CATSRRQAWELFF. Written as DNA, the CDR3 is TGTGCCACCAGCAGACGCCAGGCCTGGGAGCTGTTTTTT.

This chain links TRBV28 with TRBJ2-1; 8 nucleotides match TRBD2. Trimming at V came to 8 bases and at J to 6 bases, leaving 12 bases not matched to a gene. The germline V gene has CDR1 MDHEN and CDR2 SYDVKM. This CDR3 contains 15 residues. CDR3 protein: CASPRDPREGNEQFF. The CDR3 bases are TGTGCCAGCCCGCGGGACCCCCGGGAGGGCAATGAGCAGTTCTTC.

The chain recombines TRBV7-8 with TRBJ2-2, with TRBD2 matching 12 bases. Germline V CDR1 and CDR2: SGHVS, FQNEAQ. The CDR3 is made up of 18 amino acids. Losses at the gene ends were 0 bases for V and 5 bases for J; bases not matched to a gene: 7. CDR3 coding DNA: TGTGCCAGCAGCTTAGCTCTAGCGGGAGGGCAGCGGACCGGGGAGCTGTTTTTT. Translating it yields CASSLALAGGQRTGELFF.

The V and J genes are TRBV7-2 and TRBJ2-7; 7 positions agree with TRBD2. Germline V gene lookup returns CDR1 SGHTA and CDR2 FQGNSA. With V trimmed by 1 base and J by 0 bases, 15 bases remained unmatched. The CDR3 runs 19 residues. The CDR3 nucleotides read TGTGCCAGCAGCTTAGTTCATAAAGGAGCGGGACCTAGCTCCTACGAGCAGTACTTC. It codes for CASSLVHKGAGPSSYEQYF.